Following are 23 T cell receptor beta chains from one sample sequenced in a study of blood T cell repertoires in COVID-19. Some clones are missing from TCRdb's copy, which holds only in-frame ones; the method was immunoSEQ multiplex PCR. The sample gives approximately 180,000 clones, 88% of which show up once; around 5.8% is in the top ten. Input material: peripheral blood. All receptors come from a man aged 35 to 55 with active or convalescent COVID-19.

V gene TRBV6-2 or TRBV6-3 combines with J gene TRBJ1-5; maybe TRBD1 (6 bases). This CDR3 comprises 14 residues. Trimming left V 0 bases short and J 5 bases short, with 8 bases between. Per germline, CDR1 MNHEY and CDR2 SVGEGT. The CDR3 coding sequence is TGTGCCAGCAGTTACTCGAACAGGGATCAGCCCCAGCATTTT. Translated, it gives CASSYSNRDQPQHF.

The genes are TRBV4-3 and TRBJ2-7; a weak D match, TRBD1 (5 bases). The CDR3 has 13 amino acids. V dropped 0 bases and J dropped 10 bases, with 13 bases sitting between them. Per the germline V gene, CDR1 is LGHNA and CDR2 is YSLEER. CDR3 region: CASSQERKDIQYF. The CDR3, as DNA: TGCGCCAGCAGCCAAGAAAGGAAGGACATACAGTACTTC.

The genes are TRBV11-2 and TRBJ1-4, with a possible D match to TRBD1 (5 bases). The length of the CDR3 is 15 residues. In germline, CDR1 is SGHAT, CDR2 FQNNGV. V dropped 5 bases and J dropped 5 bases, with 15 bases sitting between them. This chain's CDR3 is CASSISRVWNEKLFF. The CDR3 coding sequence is TGTGCCAGCAGCATATCCAGGGTGTGGAATGAAAAACTGTTTTTT.

For the CDR3, the DNA is TGTGCCAGCAGTCCCGACTCCCCTTATTATGGCTACACCTTC. As protein: CASSPDSPYYGYTF. The V gene is TRBV28, the J gene TRBJ1-2; D unresolved. CDR1 MDHEN and CDR2 SYDVKM come from the germline V gene. Trimming left V 5 bases short and J 5 bases short, with 15 bases between. This CDR3 spans 14 amino acids.

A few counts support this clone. The CDR3 is CASSLDGQFNSPLHF. In nucleotides, the CDR3 is TGTGCCAGCAGCTTAGATGGGCAGTTTAATTCACCCCTCCACTTT. V gene TRBV11-2 combines with J gene TRBJ1-6; no reliable D call. The CDR3 totals 15 residues. Trimming pared 0 bases from V and 6 bases from J, leaving 9 bases between. CDR1 and CDR2 from the germline V gene are SGHAT and FQNNGV.

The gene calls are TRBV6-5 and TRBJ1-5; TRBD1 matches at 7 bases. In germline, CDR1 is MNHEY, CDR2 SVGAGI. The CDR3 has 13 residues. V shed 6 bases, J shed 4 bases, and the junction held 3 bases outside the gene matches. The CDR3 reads CASSDRVNQPQHF. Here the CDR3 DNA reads TGTGCCAGCAGCGACAGGGTGAATCAGCCCCAGCATTTT.

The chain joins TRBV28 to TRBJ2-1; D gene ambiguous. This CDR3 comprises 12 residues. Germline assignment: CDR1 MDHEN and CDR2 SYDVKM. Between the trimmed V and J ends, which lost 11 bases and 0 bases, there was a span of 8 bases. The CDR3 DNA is TGTGCCTCACAGAGCTCCTACAATGAGCAGTTCTTC. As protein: CASQSSYNEQFF.

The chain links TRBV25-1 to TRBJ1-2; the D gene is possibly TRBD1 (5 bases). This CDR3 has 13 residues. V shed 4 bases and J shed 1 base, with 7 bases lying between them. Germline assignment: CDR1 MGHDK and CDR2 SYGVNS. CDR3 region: CASSGGLNYGYTF. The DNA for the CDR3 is TGTGCCAGCAGTGGGGGACTTAACTATGGCTACACCTTC.

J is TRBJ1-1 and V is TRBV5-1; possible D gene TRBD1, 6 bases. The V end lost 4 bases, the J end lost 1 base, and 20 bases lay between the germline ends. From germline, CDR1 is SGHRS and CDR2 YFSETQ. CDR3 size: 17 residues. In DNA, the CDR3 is TGCGCCAGCAGCGGAGTCCTACAGGGAACCACGAACACTGAAGCTTTCTTT. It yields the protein CASSGVLQGTTNTEAFF. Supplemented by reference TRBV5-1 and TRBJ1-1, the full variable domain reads KAGVTQTPRYLIKTRGQQVTLSCSPISGHRSVSWYQQTPGQGLQFLFEYFSETQRNKGNFPGRFSGRQFSNSRSEMNVSTLELGDSALYLCASSGVLQGTTNTEAFFGQGTRLTVV.

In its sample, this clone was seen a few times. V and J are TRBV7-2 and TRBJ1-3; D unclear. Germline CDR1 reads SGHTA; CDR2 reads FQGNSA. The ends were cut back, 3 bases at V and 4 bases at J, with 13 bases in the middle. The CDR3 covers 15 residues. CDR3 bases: TGTGCCAGCAGCTTGACCGTCTGGGAGGGAAACACCATATATTTT. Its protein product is CASSLTVWEGNTIYF. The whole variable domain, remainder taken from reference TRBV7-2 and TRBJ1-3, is GAGVSQSPSNKVTEKGKDVELRCDPISGHTALYWYRQSLGQGLEFLIYFQGNSAPDKSGLPSDRFSAERTGGSVSTLTIQRTQQEDSAVYLCASSLTVWEGNTIYFGEGSWLTVV.

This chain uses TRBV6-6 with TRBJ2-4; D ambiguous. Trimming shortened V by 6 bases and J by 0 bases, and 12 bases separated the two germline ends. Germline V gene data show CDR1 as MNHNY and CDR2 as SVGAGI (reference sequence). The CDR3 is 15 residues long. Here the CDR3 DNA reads TGTGCCAGCAGCTCAATTGAGTTAGCCAAAAACATTCAGTACTTC. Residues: CASSSIELAKNIQYF.

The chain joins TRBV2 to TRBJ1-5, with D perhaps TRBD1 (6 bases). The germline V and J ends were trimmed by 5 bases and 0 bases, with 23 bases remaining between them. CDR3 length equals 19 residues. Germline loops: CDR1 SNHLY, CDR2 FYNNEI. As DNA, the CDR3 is TGTGCCAGCAGTCAGACAGGCCCACCGGACCCTTATAGCAATCAGCCCCAGCATTTT. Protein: CASSQTGPPDPYSNQPQHF.

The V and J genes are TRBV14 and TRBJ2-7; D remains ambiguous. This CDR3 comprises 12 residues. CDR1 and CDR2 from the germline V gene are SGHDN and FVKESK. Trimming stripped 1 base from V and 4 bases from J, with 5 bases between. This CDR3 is CASSQVLYEQYF. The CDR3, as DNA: TGTGCCAGCAGCCAAGTTTTATACGAGCAGTACTTC.

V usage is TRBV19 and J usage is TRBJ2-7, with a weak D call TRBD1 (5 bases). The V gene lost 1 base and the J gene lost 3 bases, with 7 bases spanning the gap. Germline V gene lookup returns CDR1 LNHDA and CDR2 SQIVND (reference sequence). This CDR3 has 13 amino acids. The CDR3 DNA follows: TGTGCCAGTAGTATAGGGCAGGGCTACGAGCAGTACTTC. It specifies CASSIGQGYEQYF.

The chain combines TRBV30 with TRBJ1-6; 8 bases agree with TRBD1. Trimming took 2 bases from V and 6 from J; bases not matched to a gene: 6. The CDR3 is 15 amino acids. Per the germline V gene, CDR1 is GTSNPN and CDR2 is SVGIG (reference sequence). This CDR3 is CAWSKQGVGNSPLHF. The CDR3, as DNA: TGTGCCTGGAGTAAACAGGGGGTCGGTAATTCACCCCTCCACTTT.

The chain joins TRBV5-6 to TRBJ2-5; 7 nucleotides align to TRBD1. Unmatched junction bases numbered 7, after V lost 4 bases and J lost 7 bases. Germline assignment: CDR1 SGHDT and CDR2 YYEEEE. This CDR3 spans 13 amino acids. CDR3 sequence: CASSLGQVGTQYF. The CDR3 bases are TGTGCCAGCAGCCTCGGACAGGTGGGGACCCAGTACTTC. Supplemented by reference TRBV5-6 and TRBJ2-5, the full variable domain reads DAGVTQSPTHLIKTRGQQVTLRCSPKSGHDTVSWYQQALGQGPQFIFQYYEEEERQRGNFPDRFSGHQFPNYSSELNVNALLLGDSALYLCASSLGQVGTQYFGPGTRLLVL.

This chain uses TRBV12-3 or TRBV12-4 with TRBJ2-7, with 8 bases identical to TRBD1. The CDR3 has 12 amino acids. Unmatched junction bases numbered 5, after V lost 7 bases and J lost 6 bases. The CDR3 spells CASTRGLGEQYF. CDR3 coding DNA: TGTGCCAGCACCAGGGGGCTAGGCGAGCAGTACTTC.

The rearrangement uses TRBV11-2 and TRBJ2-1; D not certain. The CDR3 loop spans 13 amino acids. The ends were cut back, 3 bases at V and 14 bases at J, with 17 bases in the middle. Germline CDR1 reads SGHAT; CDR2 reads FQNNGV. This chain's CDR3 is CASSLGPGVKEFF. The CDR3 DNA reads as TGTGCCAGCAGCTTGGGTCCCGGAGTCAAAGAGTTCTTC.

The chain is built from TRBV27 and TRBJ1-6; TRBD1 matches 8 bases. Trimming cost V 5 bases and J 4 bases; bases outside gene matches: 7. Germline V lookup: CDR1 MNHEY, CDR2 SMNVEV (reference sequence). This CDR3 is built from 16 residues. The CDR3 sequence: CASSLRTGRYNSPLHF. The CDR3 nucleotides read TGTGCCAGCAGTCTACGGACAGGGAGATATAATTCACCCCTCCACTTT.

As DNA, the CDR3 is TGTGCCAGCAGCGACGGGACTAGCCTCCCCTACGAGCAGTACTTC. It encodes CASSDGTSLPYEQYF. This chain links TRBV7-2 with TRBJ2-7; 9 nucleotides agree with TRBD2. Germline V gene lookup returns CDR1 SGHTA and CDR2 FQGNSA. Trimming at V came to 5 bases and at J to 2 bases, leaving 7 bases not matched to a gene. The CDR3 is 15 residues long.

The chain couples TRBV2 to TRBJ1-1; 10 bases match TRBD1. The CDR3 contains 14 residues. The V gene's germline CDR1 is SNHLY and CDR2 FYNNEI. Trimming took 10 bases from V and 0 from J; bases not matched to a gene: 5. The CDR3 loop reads CANGQGEVNTEAFF. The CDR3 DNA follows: TGTGCCAACGGACAGGGGGAGGTGAACACTGAAGCTTTCTTT.

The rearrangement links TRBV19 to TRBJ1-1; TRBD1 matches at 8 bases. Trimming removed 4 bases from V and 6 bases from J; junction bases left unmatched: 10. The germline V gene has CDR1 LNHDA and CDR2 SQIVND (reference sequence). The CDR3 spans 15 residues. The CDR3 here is CASSTGTGPVPEAFF. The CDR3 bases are TGTGCCAGTAGTACCGGGACAGGCCCGGTGCCTGAAGCTTTCTTT.

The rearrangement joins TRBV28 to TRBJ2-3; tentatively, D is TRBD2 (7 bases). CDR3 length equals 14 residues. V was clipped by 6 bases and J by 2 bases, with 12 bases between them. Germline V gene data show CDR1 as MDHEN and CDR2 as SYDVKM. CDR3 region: CASRNAGATDTQYF. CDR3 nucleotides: TGTGCCAGCAGGAACGCGGGGGCCACAGATACGCAGTATTTT.